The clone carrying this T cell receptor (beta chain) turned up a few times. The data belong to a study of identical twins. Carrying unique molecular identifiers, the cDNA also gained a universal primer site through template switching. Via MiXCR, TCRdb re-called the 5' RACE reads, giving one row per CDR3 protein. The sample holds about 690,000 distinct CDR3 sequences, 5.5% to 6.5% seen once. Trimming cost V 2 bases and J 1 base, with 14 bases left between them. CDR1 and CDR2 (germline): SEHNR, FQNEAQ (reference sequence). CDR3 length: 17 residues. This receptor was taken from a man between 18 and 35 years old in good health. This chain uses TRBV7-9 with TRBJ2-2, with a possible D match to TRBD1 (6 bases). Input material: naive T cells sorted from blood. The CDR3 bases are TGTGCCAGCAGCTTAAAGATTTCGACAGGGAACACCGGGGAGCTGTTTTTT. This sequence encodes CASSLKISTGNTGELFF.